This T cell receptor beta chain comes out of a study of T cell repertoires in cytomegalovirus infection. About this clonotype: The antigen is not known.

Using its own MiXCR run on the reads, TCRdb lists one record per CDR3 protein. Here the sample spans 650,000 to 850,000 distinct CDR3 sequences, almost 30% being singletons. The sample here was cultured CD8+ T cells from PBMCs, taken from culture after CMV antigen stimulation. The receptor was derived from a human donor in good health (CMV status not recorded). Some clones in this sample may be carry-over from other donors' samples.

For the CDR3, the DNA is TGCGCCAGCAGCCAGGTTTCGGGAGCTTGGGCGGGACTCACAGATACGCAGTATTTT. Translation gives CASSQVSGAWAGLTDTQYF. The chain combines TRBV4-1 with TRBJ2-3; D might be TRBD2 (6 bases). Germline values: CDR1 MGHRA, CDR2 YSYEKL. With 3 bases removed from V and 2 bases from J, the gap between germline ends came to 24 bases. The CDR3 contains 19 residues.